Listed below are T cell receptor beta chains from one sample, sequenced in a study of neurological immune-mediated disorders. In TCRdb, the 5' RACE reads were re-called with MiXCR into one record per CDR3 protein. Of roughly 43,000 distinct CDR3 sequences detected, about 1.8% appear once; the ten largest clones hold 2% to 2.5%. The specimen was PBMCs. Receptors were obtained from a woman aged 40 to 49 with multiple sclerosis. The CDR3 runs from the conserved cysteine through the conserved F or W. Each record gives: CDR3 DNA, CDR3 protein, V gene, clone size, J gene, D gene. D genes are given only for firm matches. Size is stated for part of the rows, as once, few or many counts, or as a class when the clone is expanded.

cdr3_nt: TGCGCCAGCAGCCTGGACAGGAGGTACGAGCAGTACTTC; cdr3_aa: CASSLDRRYEQYF; v_call: TRBV5-1; clone_size: many; j_call: TRBJ2-7; d_call: TRBD1
cdr3_nt: TGCGCCAGCAGCTTGGCCGACACCTTCCAATTCTACGAGCAGTACTTC; cdr3_aa: CASSLADTFQFYEQYF; v_call: TRBV5-1; clone_size: few; j_call: TRBJ2-7; d_call: -
cdr3_nt: TGTGCCAGCAGGGGTAACTACGAGCAGTACTTC; cdr3_aa: CASRGNYEQYF; v_call: TRBV6-5; clone_size: many; j_call: TRBJ2-7; d_call: -
cdr3_nt: TGCAGTGCTAGAGGCTCCTACAGCACAGATACGCAGTATTTT; cdr3_aa: CSARGSYSTDTQYF; v_call: TRBV20-1; clone_size: many; j_call: TRBJ2-3; d_call: -
cdr3_nt: TGTGCCAGCAGCCCTAAGGGAACCGACGAGGCCCAGCATTTT; cdr3_aa: CASSPKGTDEAQHF; v_call: TRBV4-2; clone_size: many; j_call: TRBJ1-5; d_call: -
cdr3_nt: TGTGCCAGCACCCTAGGGGGGGTCGAGGGAGATACGCAGTATTTT; cdr3_aa: CASTLGGVEGDTQYF; v_call: TRBV25-1; clone_size: many; j_call: TRBJ2-3; d_call: -
cdr3_nt: TGTGCCAGCAGCCAATGGGATGAGCAGTTCTTC; cdr3_aa: CASSQWDEQFF; v_call: TRBV3-1; clone_size: many; j_call: TRBJ2-1; d_call: -
cdr3_nt: TGCAGTGCTAGTATGCCTAGCGGGTTTTCAGATACGCAGTATTTT; cdr3_aa: CSASMPSGFSDTQYF; v_call: TRBV20-1; clone_size: -; j_call: TRBJ2-3; d_call: TRBD2
cdr3_nt: TGTGCCAGCAGGTCCTCTAGCGGGAGCTTATATACGCAGTATTTT; cdr3_aa: CASRSSSGSLYTQYF; v_call: TRBV11-2; clone_size: many; j_call: TRBJ2-3; d_call: TRBD2
cdr3_nt: TGCAGTGCTAGAGCGCCGGTATCTATCTACAATGAGCAGTTCTTC; cdr3_aa: CSARAPVSIYNEQFF; v_call: TRBV20-1; clone_size: many; j_call: TRBJ2-1; d_call: -
cdr3_nt: TGTGCCAGCACGCGGGACCTTAATGAAAAACTGTTTTTT; cdr3_aa: CASTRDLNEKLFF; v_call: TRBV6-5; clone_size: many; j_call: TRBJ1-4; d_call: -